This TCR beta chain was obtained from a study of patients and donors after allogeneic stem cell transplantation. TCRdb reprocessed the RT-PCR reads via MiXCR and lists one record per CDR3 protein. Of about 960,000 distinct CDR3 sequences listed, more than 15% are singletons. Germline assignment: CDR1 MNHEY and CDR2 SVGEGT. The trim removed 6 bases at V and 4 bases at J, leaving 9 bases unmatched. CDR3 size: 16 residues. This clonotype was picked up a small number of times. Material: blood, either unsorted or a sorted T cell fraction (not recorded which). The receptor was derived from a human donor who was either an allogeneic HSCT recipient or a stem cell or donor lymphocyte infusion donor (not recorded which). It is not recorded whose cells these are; they may come from a transplant donor. The chain combines TRBV6-2 or TRBV6-3 with TRBJ2-2, with 9 positions matching TRBD1. The DNA of the CDR3 is TGTGCCAGCAGGCGTCCGGGACAGGGCAGCACCGGGGAGCTGTTTTTT. This codes for CASRRPGQGSTGELFF.